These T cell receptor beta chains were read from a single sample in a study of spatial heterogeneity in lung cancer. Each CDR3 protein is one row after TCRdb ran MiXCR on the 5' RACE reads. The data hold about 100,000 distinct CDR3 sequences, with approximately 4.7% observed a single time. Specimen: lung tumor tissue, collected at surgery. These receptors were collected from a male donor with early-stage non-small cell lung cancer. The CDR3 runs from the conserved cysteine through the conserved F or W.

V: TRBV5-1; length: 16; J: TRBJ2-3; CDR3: CASSSVSGSVADTQYF
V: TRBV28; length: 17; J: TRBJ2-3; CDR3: CASSWGDSPFFADTQYF
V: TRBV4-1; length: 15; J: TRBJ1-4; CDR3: CASSQQRLTNEKLFF
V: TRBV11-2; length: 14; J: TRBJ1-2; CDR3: CASSLVATELGYTF
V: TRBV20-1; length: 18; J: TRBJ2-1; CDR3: CSARGPSQLAISYNEQFF
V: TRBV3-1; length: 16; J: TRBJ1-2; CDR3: CVSSQGLGQGDYGYTF
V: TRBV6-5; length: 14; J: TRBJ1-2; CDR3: CASRSRVLNYGYTF
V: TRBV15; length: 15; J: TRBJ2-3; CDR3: CATTRDRAGTDTQYF
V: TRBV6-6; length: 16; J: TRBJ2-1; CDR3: CASSHRSGFSYNEQFF
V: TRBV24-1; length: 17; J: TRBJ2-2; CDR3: CATSDDRGGLNTGELFF
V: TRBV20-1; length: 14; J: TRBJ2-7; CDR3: CSARSLTEYYEQYF
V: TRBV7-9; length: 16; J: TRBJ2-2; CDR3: CASSLFSTSLRRELFF
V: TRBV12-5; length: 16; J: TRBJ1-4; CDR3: CASGRAPGGFDEKLFF
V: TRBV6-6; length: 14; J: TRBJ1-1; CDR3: CASSYYRGDTEAFF
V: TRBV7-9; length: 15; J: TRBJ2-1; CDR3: CASSFDGGTYNEQFF
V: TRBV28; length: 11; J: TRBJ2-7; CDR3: CASSSYGGQYF
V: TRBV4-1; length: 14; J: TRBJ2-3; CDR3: CASSQGGFPDTQYF